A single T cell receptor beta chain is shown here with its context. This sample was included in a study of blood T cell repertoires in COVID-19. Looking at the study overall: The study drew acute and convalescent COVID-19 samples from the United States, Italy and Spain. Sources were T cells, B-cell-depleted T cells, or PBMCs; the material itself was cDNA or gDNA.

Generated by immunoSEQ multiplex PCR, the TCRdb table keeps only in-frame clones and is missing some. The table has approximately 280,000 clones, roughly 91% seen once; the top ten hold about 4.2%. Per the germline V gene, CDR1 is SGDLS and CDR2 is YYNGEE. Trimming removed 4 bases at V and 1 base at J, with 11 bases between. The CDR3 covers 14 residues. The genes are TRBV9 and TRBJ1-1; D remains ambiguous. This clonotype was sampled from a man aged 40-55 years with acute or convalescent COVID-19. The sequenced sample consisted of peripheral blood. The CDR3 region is CASSPHLGNTEAFF. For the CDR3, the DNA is TGTGCCAGCAGCCCTCATCTAGGGAACACTGAAGCTTTCTTT. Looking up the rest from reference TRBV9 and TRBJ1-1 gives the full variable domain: DSGVTQTPKHLITATGQRVTLRCSPRSGDLSVYWYQQSLDQGLQFLIQYYNGEERAKGNILERFSAQQFPDLHSELNLSSLELGDSALYFCASSPHLGNTEAFFGQGTRLTVV.